This T cell receptor beta chain was found in a study of cytomegalovirus exposure and HLA in healthy donors. With 60 Vbeta and 13 Jbeta primers, the PCR was carried out. Here immunoSEQ multiplex PCR was the method, and the copy in TCRdb shows in-frame clones only, minus some. Of 85,000 to 130,000 clones listed, 60% to 85% are singletons. V shed 1 base and J shed 3 bases, with 13 bases lying between them. CDR3 length: 15 amino acids. Germline CDR1 is SGHTA and CDR2 is FQGNSA. The rearrangement links TRBV7-2 to TRBJ2-7, with D perhaps TRBD2 (5 bases). What was sequenced was PBMCs. This clonotype was sampled from a male donor in good health and CMV-seropositive. The CDR3 nucleotides are TGTGCCAGCAGCTTAGTATATGGCGGGCACTACGAGCAGTACTTC. This encodes CASSLVYGGHYEQYF.